The next 14 T cell receptor beta chains were all read from a single sample in a study of cytomegalovirus exposure and HLA in healthy donors. The PCR made use of 60 Vbeta and 13 Jbeta primers. Assay: immunoSEQ multiplex PCR; the TCRdb copy retains only in-frame clones and omits some. The profile shows about 170,000 clones, around 80% of them singletons. Material for sequencing was PBMCs. The receptors were sampled from a woman in her forties or fifties in good health and CMV-seronegative.

This chain joins TRBV19 and TRBJ1-6; 8 nucleotides agree with TRBD1. V shed 10 bases and J 0 bases; nucleotides not matched to a gene: 5. The CDR3 sequence is 15 residues long. Per the germline V gene, CDR1 is LNHDA and CDR2 is SQIVND (reference sequence). The CDR3 DNA reads TGTGCCACCACAGGGGGAAGCTCCTATAATTCACCCCTCCACTTT. It encodes CATTGGSSYNSPLHF.

This chain uses TRBV15 with TRBJ1-5; no firm D call. Germline CDR1 and CDR2: LNHNV and YYDKDF (reference sequence). Trimming took off 0 bases at V and 9 bases at J, with 12 bases between the two ends. This CDR3 contains 14 residues. The CDR3 spells CATSRDEEFGPQHF. The CDR3 DNA follows: TGTGCCACCAGCAGAGATGAGGAGTTTGGGCCCCAGCATTTT.

The CDR3 spells CASSGYMNTEAFF. The CDR3, as DNA: TGTGCCAGCAGTGGATACATGAACACTGAAGCTTTCTTT. V and J are TRBV6-1 and TRBJ1-1; D gene unclear. The CDR3 loop spans 13 amino acids. Germline lookup yields CDR1 MNHNS and CDR2 SASEGT. V lost 4 bases and J lost 0, with 6 bases in between.

The chain joins TRBV7-8 to TRBJ2-2; the D gene is possibly TRBD2 (5 bases). From germline, CDR1 is SGHVS and CDR2 FQNEAQ. Trimming left V 2 bases short and J 5 bases short, with 9 bases between. The CDR3 sequence is 14 residues long. CDR3 coding DNA: TGTGCCAGCAGCTTATCCACGGGGACCGGGGAGCTGTTTTTT. Translation gives CASSLSTGTGELFF.

The gene calls are TRBV19 and TRBJ2-2; TRBD1 aligns across 7 bases. Germline V gene lookup returns CDR1 LNHDA and CDR2 SQIVND (reference sequence). CDR3 length: 16 residues. Germline trimming cut 4 bases from V and 0 bases from J; bases unmatched to any gene: 5. CDR3 sequence (DNA): TGTGCCAGTAGTACCCGACAGGGAGCGAACACCGGGGAGCTGTTTTTT. Its protein is CASSTRQGANTGELFF.

The CDR3 nucleotides read TGCGCCAGCAGCCTCGGGACAGCCGTAACCGGGGAGCTGTTTTTT. Translating it yields CASSLGTAVTGELFF. The J gene is TRBJ2-2, the V gene TRBV4-1, with 7 bases matching TRBD1. V gave up 4 bases and J gave up 5 bases; unmatched junction bases: 7. CDR1 MGHRA and CDR2 YSYEKL come from the germline V gene. The CDR3 has 15 amino acids.

This chain joins TRBV19 and TRBJ1-1, with 8 bases lining up with TRBD1. The V gene's germline CDR1 is LNHDA and CDR2 SQIVND (reference sequence). The CDR3 runs 15 residues. The V segment lost 3 bases and the J segment 4 bases; nucleotides outside the gene matches: 7. CDR3 coding DNA: TGTGCCAGTAGTATCGGTACAGGGGGTGGCACTGAAGCTTTCTTT. It yields the protein CASSIGTGGGTEAFF.

The chain combines TRBV27 with TRBJ2-1, with 10 bases fitting TRBD2. The CDR3 extends over 15 amino acids. After removal of 4 bases from V and 5 bases from J, the junction contained 5 bases not matched to a gene. Germline CDR1 MNHEY, CDR2 SMNVEV (reference sequence). As DNA, the CDR3 is TGTGCCAGCAGTTCTAGCGGGGGTAAAAACAATGAGCAGTTCTTC. Translating it yields CASSSSGGKNNEQFF.

In its sample, this clone was seen a few times. J is TRBJ2-1 and V is TRBV7-8; TRBD2 matches at 12 bases. V was clipped by 5 bases and J by 0 bases; unmatched bases: 14. The V gene's germline CDR1 is SGHVS and CDR2 FQNEAQ. CDR3 length: 20 residues. The CDR3 spells CASSGNPGLAGVRSYNEQFF. DNA for the CDR3: TGTGCCAGCAGCGGGAATCCGGGACTAGCGGGCGTTCGCTCCTACAATGAGCAGTTCTTC.

This clone showed up just a few times. The rearrangement links TRBV28 to TRBJ1-6, with D hard to call. This CDR3 contains 16 residues. V gave up 2 bases and J gave up 5 bases, with 13 bases separating them. Germline CDR1 and CDR2: MDHEN and SYDVKM. The CDR3 loop is CASSLGGGRDNSPLHF. CDR3 bases: TGTGCCAGCAGTTTAGGAGGAGGGCGGGATAATTCACCCCTCCACTTT.

This chain joins TRBV7-2 and TRBJ2-5; D possibly corresponds to TRBD1 (6 bases). CDR1 and CDR2 (germline): SGHTA, FQGNSA. This CDR3 comprises 13 residues. Trimming took off 6 bases at V and 6 bases at J, with 14 bases between the two ends. The chain's CDR3 is CASRSGRGKTQYF. CDR3 in DNA: TGTGCCAGCAGATCAGGCAGGGGAAAGACCCAGTACTTC.

This clone has more than one count but fewer than ten. The V gene is TRBV4-3, the J gene TRBJ1-1; 7 bases match TRBD1. Germline CDR1 is LGHNA and CDR2 is YSLEER. This CDR3 has 15 amino acids. V shed 0 bases, J shed 5 bases, and the junction held 6 bases outside the gene matches. This chain's CDR3 is CASSQDTGARTEAFF. As DNA, the CDR3 is TGCGCCAGCAGCCAAGATACAGGGGCAAGGACTGAAGCTTTCTTT.

This sequence joins TRBV11-3 and TRBJ2-5; TRBD1 matches 10 bases. The J segment lost 2 bases and the V segment lost 5 bases, leaving 2 bases of the junction unmatched. The germline gives CDR1 SGHNT, CDR2 YENEEA. This CDR3 region has 14 residues. CDR3 nucleotide sequence: TGTGCCAGCAGCACGGGACAGGGGCAAGAGACCCAGTACTTC. Its translation: CASSTGQGQETQYF.

The chain joins TRBV7-2 to TRBJ1-5; no clear D gene. In germline, CDR1 is SGHTA, CDR2 FQGNSA. With 0 bases removed from V and 0 bases from J, the gap between germline ends came to 6 bases. The CDR3 spans 15 residues. Here the CDR3 reads CASSLAGTSNQPQHF. As DNA, the CDR3 is TGTGCCAGCAGCTTAGCGGGCACTAGCAATCAGCCCCAGCATTTT.